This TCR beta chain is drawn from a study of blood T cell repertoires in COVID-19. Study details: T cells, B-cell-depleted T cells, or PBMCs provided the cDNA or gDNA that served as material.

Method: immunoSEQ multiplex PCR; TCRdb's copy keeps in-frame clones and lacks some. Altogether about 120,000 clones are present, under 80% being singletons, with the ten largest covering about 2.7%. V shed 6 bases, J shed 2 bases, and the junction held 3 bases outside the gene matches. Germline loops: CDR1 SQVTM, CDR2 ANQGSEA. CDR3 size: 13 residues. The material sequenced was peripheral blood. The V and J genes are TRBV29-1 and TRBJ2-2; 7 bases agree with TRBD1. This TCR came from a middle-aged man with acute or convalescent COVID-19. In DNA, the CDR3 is TGCAGCGTCCGGGACAGTAACACCGGGGAGCTGTTTTTT. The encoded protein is CSVRDSNTGELFF.